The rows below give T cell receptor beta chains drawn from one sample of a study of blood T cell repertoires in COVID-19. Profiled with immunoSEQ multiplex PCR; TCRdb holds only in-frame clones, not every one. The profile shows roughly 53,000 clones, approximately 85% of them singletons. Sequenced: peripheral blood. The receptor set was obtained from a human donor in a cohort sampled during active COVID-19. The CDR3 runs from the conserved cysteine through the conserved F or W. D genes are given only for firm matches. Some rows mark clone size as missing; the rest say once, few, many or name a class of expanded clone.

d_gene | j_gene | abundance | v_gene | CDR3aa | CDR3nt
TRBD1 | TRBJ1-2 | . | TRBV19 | CASSITGGYGYTF | TGTGCCAGTAGCATAACAGGGGGCTATGGCTACACCTTC
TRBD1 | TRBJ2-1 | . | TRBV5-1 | CASSATPGQRVNEQFF | TGCGCCAGCAGCGCTACCCCGGGACAGAGGGTCAATGAGCAGTTCTTC
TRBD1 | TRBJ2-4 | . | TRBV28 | CASSSWGQGARENIQYF | TGTGCCAGCAGTTCTTGGGGACAGGGGGCTCGTGAAAACATTCAGTACTTC
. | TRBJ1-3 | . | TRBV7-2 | CASSSGHLSGNTIYF | TGTGCCAGCAGCTCGGGACACCTCTCTGGAAACACCATATATTTT
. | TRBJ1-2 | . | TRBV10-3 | CAISELSQGYGYTF | TGTGCCATCAGTGAGCTCAGTCAGGGCTATGGCTACACCTTC
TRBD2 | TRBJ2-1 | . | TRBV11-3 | CASSVGTSLYNEQFF | TGTGCCAGCAGCGTTGGGACTAGCCTATACAATGAGCAGTTCTTC
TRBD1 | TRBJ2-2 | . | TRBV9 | CASSVGRQGRGELFF | TGTGCCAGCAGCGTAGGGAGACAGGGGCGCGGGGAGCTGTTTTTT
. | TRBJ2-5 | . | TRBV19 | CASRRQGGNQDF | TGTGCCAGTAGAAGGCAGGGGGGTAACCAGGACTTC
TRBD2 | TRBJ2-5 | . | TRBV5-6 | CASSLEAGGLSQETQYF | TGTGCCAGCAGCTTGGAAGCGGGGGGACTCTCTCAAGAGACCCAGTACTTC
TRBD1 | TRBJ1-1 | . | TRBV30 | CAWSAGQLGAFF | TGTGCCTGGAGCGCGGGACAGTTAGGGGCTTTCTTT
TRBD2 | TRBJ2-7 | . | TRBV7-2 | CASSPGGSRNYEQYF | TGTGCCAGCAGCCCGGGGGGGTCTAGAAACTACGAGCAGTACTTC
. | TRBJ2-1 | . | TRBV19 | CASSGTWNEQFF | TGTGCCAGTAGCGGGACATGGAATGAGCAGTTCTTC
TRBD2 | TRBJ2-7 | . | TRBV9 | CASSAGTSGKYEQYF | TGTGCCAGCAGCGCCGGGACTAGCGGGAAATACGAGCAGTACTTC
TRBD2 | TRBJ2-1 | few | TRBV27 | CASRIGGNEQFF | TGTGCCAGCAGAATCGGGGGGAATGAGCAGTTCTTC
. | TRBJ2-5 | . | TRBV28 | CASSLSQGRETQYF | TGTGCCAGCAGTTTATCCCAGGGTAGAGAGACCCAGTACTTC
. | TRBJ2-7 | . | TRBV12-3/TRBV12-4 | CASSELRSYEQYF | TGTGCCAGCTCCGAGTTGAGATCCTACGAGCAGTACTTC
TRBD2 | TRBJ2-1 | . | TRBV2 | CASRPQTSGGANEQFF | TGTGCCAGCAGGCCACAGACTAGCGGGGGCGCGAATGAGCAGTTCTTC
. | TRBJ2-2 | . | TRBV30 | CAWTGNTGELFF | TGTGCCTGGACGGGGAACACCGGGGAGCTGTTTTTT
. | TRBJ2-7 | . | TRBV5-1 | CASSLGQGSSYEQYF | TGCGCCAGCAGCCTCGGGCAGGGGAGCTCCTACGAGCAGTACTTC
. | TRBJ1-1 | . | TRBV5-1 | CASSYDVGQYEAFF | TGCGCCAGCAGCTACGATGTCGGACAGTATGAAGCTTTCTTT
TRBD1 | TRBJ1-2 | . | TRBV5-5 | CASSLLSRQTGGTYGYTF | TGTGCCAGCAGCTTGCTATCGCGGCAGACAGGGGGCACCTATGGCTACACCTTC
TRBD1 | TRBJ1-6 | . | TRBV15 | CATRRDRGNSPLHF | TGTGCCACCAGAAGGGACAGGGGGAATTCACCCCTCCACTTT
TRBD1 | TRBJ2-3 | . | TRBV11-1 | CASSFVGGLTDTQYF | TGTGCCAGCAGCTTCGTAGGGGGCTTAACAGATACGCAGTATTTT
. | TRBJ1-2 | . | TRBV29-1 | CSVRTAYATSYTF | TGCAGCGTTAGGACAGCGTATGCCACCAGCTACACCTTC
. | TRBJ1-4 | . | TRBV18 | CASSPFRRYNEKLFF | TGTGCCAGCTCACCCTTCAGGCGATATAATGAAAAACTGTTTTTT
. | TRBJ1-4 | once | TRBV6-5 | CASRRDRAANEKLFF | TGTGCCAGCAGGAGGGATAGAGCAGCTAATGAAAAACTGTTTTTT
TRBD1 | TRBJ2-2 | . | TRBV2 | CASSAGDRAAGELFF | TGTGCCAGCAGTGCTGGGGACAGGGCTGCCGGGGAGCTGTTTTTT
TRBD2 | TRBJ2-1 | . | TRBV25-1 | CASSDYGGAGQFF | TGTGCCAGCAGTGATTACGGGGGGGCCGGCCAGTTCTTC
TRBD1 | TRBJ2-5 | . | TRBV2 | CASSAQGVNQETQYF | TGTGCCAGCAGTGCGCAGGGGGTTAACCAAGAGACCCAGTACTTC
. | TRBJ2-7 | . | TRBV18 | CASSPAGFLYEQYF | TGTGCCAGCTCACCAGCGGGGTTTTTGTACGAGCAGTACTTC
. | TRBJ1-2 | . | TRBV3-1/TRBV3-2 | CASSPPTALTYGYTF | TGTGCCAGCAGCCCTCCGACAGCGTTGACATATGGCTACACCTTC
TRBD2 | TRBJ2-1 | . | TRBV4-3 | CASSQGIGRAMNEQFF | TGCGCCAGCAGCCAAGGGATCGGGAGGGCCATGAATGAGCAGTTCTTC
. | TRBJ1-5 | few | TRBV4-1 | CASSQVGGLQPQHF | TGCGCCAGCAGCCAAGTGGGAGGGCTTCAGCCCCAGCATTTT
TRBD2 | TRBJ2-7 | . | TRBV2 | CASSAGTSGEPPFGEQYF | TGTGCCAGCAGTGCCGGGACTAGCGGAGAACCCCCCTTTGGCGAGCAGTACTTC
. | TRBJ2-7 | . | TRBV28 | CASSTDRSSYEQYF | TGTGCCAGCAGCACAGACAGGAGCTCCTACGAGCAGTACTTC
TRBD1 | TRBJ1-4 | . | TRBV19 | CASRDRDTANEKLFF | TGTGCCAGTAGGGACAGGGATACGGCTAATGAAAAACTGTTTTTT
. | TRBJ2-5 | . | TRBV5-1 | CASSSGGQLQETQYF | TGCGCCAGCAGCTCCGGGGGTCAGTTACAAGAGACCCAGTACTTC
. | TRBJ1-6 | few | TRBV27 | CASSGGGVDNSPLHF | TGTGCCAGCAGTGGGGGGGGTGTTGATAATTCACCCCTCCACTTT
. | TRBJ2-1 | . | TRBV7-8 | CASNKQGSGEQFF | TGTGCCAGCAACAAACAGGGAAGTGGTGAGCAGTTCTTC
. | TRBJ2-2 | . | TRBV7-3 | CASSAPGLSGELFF | TGTGCCAGCAGCGCTCCGGGACTCTCCGGGGAGCTGTTTTTT
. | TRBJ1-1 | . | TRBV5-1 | CASSLSLLNTEAFF | TGCGCCAGCAGCTTGTCACTCTTGAACACTGAAGCTTTCTTT
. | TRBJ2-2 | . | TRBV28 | CASSLNGVTKTGELFF | TGTGCCAGCAGTTTAAACGGGGTAACGAAAACCGGGGAGCTGTTTTTT
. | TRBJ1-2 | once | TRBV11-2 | CASSLLAGRNYGYTF | TGTGCCAGCAGCTTATTGGCGGGAAGGAACTATGGCTACACCTTC
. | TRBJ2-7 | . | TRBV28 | CASSLTDSNSYEQYF | TGTGCCAGCAGTCTCACGGACTCGAATAGCTACGAGCAGTACTTC
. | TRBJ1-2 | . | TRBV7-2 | CASSRDTNYGYTF | TGTGCCAGCAGCCGGGACACCAACTATGGCTACACCTTC
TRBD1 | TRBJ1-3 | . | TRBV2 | CASTINPSGTVYSGNTIYF | TGTGCCAGCACGATTAACCCTTCCGGGACAGTTTACTCTGGAAACACCATATATTTT
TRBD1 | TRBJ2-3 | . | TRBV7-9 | CASSLGRDRFDTQYF | TGTGCCAGCAGCTTAGGTAGGGACAGGTTCGATACGCAGTATTTT
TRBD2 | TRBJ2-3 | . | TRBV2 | CASSRTSGTTDTQYF | TGTGCCAGCAGTCGGACTAGCGGGACCACAGATACGCAGTATTTT
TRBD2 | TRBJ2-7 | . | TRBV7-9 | CASSLTLAGGHEQYF | TGTGCCAGCAGCCTCACCCTAGCGGGGGGCCACGAGCAGTACTTC
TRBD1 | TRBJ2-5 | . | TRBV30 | CAWSRQGIAETQYF | TGTGCCTGGTCTCGACAGGGGATCGCAGAGACCCAGTACTTC
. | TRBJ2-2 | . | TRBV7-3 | CASSPGRRYTGELFF | TGTGCCAGCAGCCCGGGCAGGAGGTACACCGGGGAGCTGTTTTTT
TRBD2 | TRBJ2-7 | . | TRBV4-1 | CASSQDTPGGPYEQYF | TGCGCCAGCAGCCAAGATACCCCGGGAGGGCCTTACGAGCAGTACTTC
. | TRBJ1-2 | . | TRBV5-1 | CASSLQNYGYTF | TGCGCCAGCAGCTTGCAGAACTATGGCTACACCTTC
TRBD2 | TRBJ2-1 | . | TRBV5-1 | CASSLRGTSAYNEQFF | TGCGCCAGCAGCTTAAGGGGGACTAGCGCCTACAATGAGCAGTTCTTC
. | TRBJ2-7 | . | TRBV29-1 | CSVSSASEQYF | TGCAGCGTTTCATCAGCGAGTGAGCAGTACTTC
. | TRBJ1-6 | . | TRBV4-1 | CASSQERPGSSYNSPLHF | TGCGCCAGCAGCCAAGAAAGGCCAGGCAGCTCCTATAATTCACCCCTCCACTTT